What follows are 17 T cell receptor beta chains derived from one specimen sequenced in a study of blood T cell repertoires in COVID-19 (dated by TCRdb to the early 2020s). Receptor amplification or capture employed the immunoSEQ multiplex PCR assay. Entries here come from immuneACCESS through TCRdb and include only in-frame sequences with V and J called. Some clones fail to appear in such tables; in the studies checked, an unresolved V gene covers under half of the shortfall, and the cause of the remainder is unknown. Recorded for this sample are over 120,000 clones; around 87% of them occurred a single time. About 10% of the sample is in the top ten clones. Sample: PBMCs or T cells enriched from blood (not recorded which). Source of these receptors: a man aged 55 to 70 who had recovered from COVID-19.

The rearrangement joins TRBV10-3 to TRBJ2-7; D is uncertain. V lost 2 bases and J lost 4, with 3 bases in between. CDR3 length equals 11 residues. Germline V gene lookup returns CDR1 ENHRY and CDR2 SYGVKD. DNA of the CDR3: TGTGCCATCAGTGAGCTATACGAGCAGTACTTC. Protein product: CAISELYEQYF.

This chain uses TRBV6-1 with TRBJ1-4; D remains unclear. Germline CDR1 is MNHNS and CDR2 is SASEGT. V was pared by 3 bases and J by 11 bases, with 10 bases between. The length of the CDR3 is 12 residues. CDR3 sequence: CASSDPTWKLFF. The CDR3 DNA is TGTGCCAGCAGTGACCCGACTTGGAAACTGTTTTTT.

The gene calls are TRBV20-1 and TRBJ2-5, with 9 bases identical to TRBD2. The V and J ends lost 3 bases and 3 bases, in that order; junction bases with no gene match: 8. Germline V gene data show CDR1 as DFQATT and CDR2 as SNEGSKA (reference sequence). This CDR3 region has 15 residues. The CDR3 nucleotides read TGCAGTGCTAGTGCTAGCGGGGTAGGAAAAGAGACCCAGTACTTC. Its protein product is CSASASGVGKETQYF.

This chain uses TRBV12-3 or TRBV12-4 with TRBJ1-2, with D possibly matching TRBD1 (6 bases). Trimming cost V 5 bases and J 2 bases, with 9 bases left between them. CDR3 length: 13 amino acids. CDR3 sequence reads: CASSATGNYGYTF. The DNA for the CDR3 is TGTGCCAGCAGTGCTACAGGGAACTATGGCTACACCTTC.

The chain is built from TRBV10-3 and TRBJ1-5; D is perhaps TRBD1 (6 bases). The germline V gene encodes CDR1 ENHRY and CDR2 SYGVKD. Trimming removed 0 bases from V and 3 bases from J, with 9 bases in between. There are 15 residues in the CDR3. In DNA form, the CDR3 reads TGTGCCATCAGTGAGTCGACAGGACACAATCAGCCCCAGCATTTT. Amino acid sequence: CAISESTGHNQPQHF.

The V and J genes are TRBV4-1 and TRBJ2-7, with 16 bases identical to TRBD2. The germline V gene has CDR1 MGHRA and CDR2 YSYEKL. This CDR3 spans 17 amino acids. J gave up 2 bases and V 3 bases, and 4 bases lay outside the gene matches. The CDR3 is CASSQPGLAGGTYEQYF. For the CDR3, the DNA is TGCGCCAGCAGCCAGCCGGGACTAGCGGGGGGGACCTACGAGCAGTACTTC.

The chain joins TRBV10-1 to TRBJ2-1; maybe TRBD1 (6 bases). Germline CDR1 is WNHNN and CDR2 is SYGVQD (reference sequence). The CDR3 length is 13 residues. Trimming removed 4 bases from V and 5 bases from J, with 9 bases in between. The CDR3 coding sequence is TGCGCCAGCAGTGGATACAGGGACAATGAGCAGTTCTTC. Amino acid sequence: CASSGYRDNEQFF.

The chain uses TRBV28 and TRBJ2-7; a weak D match, TRBD2 (6 bases). Germline V gene sequence: CDR1 MDHEN, CDR2 SYDVKM. The CDR3 length is 14 residues. Trimming cost V 6 bases and J 3 bases, with 15 bases left between them. In DNA form, the CDR3 reads TGTGCCAGCAGGGAGGGACCCATTAACTACGAGCAGTACTTC. Its protein product is CASREGPINYEQYF.

The chain is built from TRBV6-5 and TRBJ2-1; TRBD1 aligns across 9 bases. J was trimmed by 16 bases and V by 5 bases; bases with no gene match: 12. Germline CDR1 is MNHEY and CDR2 is SVGAGI. This CDR3 comprises 13 residues. The CDR3 spells CASSRDRVKPPFF. The CDR3 region has the DNA TGTGCCAGCAGTCGGGACAGGGTAAAACCCCCCTTCTTC.

V and J are TRBV7-2 and TRBJ1-2; unclear D gene. There are 13 residues in the CDR3. Germline V CDR1 and CDR2: SGHTA, FQGNSA. V shed 4 bases and J shed 1 base, with 7 bases lying between them. The CDR3 nucleotides read TGTGCCAGCAGCTCAGAGGTTAACTATGGCTACACCTTC. This codes for CASSSEVNYGYTF.

This rearrangement joins TRBV15 to TRBJ2-3, with a tentative D call TRBD1 (5 bases). The germline V gene has CDR1 LNHNV and CDR2 YYDKDF (reference sequence). Trimming removed 5 bases from V and 8 bases from J, with 8 bases in between. This CDR3 spans 11 amino acids. CDR3 DNA sequence: TGTGCCACCAGCGCAGGGTTTACGCAGTATTTT. The encoded protein is CATSAGFTQYF.

The rearrangement uses TRBV30 and TRBJ2-7, with D possibly TRBD2 on 5 matching bases. V shed 4 bases and J shed 4 bases, with 8 bases lying between them. This CDR3 comprises 11 residues. Germline CDR1 reads GTSNPN; CDR2 reads SVGIG (reference sequence). CDR3 protein: CAWTEGYEQYF. The CDR3 nucleotides are TGTGCCTGGACTGAGGGATACGAGCAGTACTTC. Looking up the rest from reference TRBV30 and TRBJ2-7 gives the full variable domain: SQTIHQWPATLVQPVGSPLSLECTVEGTSNPNLYWYRQAAGRGLQLLFYSVGIGQISSEVPQNLSASRPQDRQFILSSKKLLLSDSGFYLCAWTEGYEQYFGPGTRLTVT.

The J gene is TRBJ2-3, the V gene TRBV5-1; D might be TRBD2 (5 bases). Germline loops: CDR1 SGHRS, CDR2 YFSETQ. This CDR3 is 15 amino acids long. V was shortened by 4 bases and J by 0 bases, with 12 bases between the two germline ends. CDR3 sequence (DNA): TGCGCCAGCAGCGCGAGGGCAGCTAGCACAGATACGCAGTATTTT. Amino acids: CASSARAASTDTQYF.

This sequence joins TRBV3-1 (or the pseudogene TRBV3-2) and TRBJ2-2; a weak D match, TRBD2 (5 bases). Trimming left V 2 bases short and J 3 bases short, with 16 bases between. The CDR3 sequence is 17 residues long. Germline V gene lookup returns CDR1 LGHDT and CDR2 YNNKEL (reference sequence). This CDR3 reads CASSQSFRGPDTGELFF. The CDR3 nucleotides are TGTGCCAGCAGCCAAAGTTTCAGAGGGCCGGACACCGGGGAGCTGTTTTTT.

This rearrangement joins TRBV7-2 to TRBJ2-1; 12 bases fit TRBD2. CDR1 SGHTA and CDR2 FQGNSA come from the germline V gene. CDR3 length: 15 amino acids. V shed 5 bases, J shed 10 bases, and the junction held 9 bases outside the gene matches. The CDR3 DNA follows: TGTGCCAGCAGCATCCGACTAGCGGGAGAAGGGGAGCAGTTCTTC. It specifies CASSIRLAGEGEQFF.

This rearrangement joins TRBV30 to TRBJ1-2, with D uncertain. The CDR3 has 15 residues. Germline V gene lookup returns CDR1 GTSNPN and CDR2 SVGIG (reference sequence). The V end lost 7 bases, the J end lost 6 bases, and 24 bases lay between the germline ends. The CDR3 protein is CASTSRGSFWDGYTF. DNA for the CDR3: TGTGCCTCGACGTCGAGAGGGTCCTTCTGGGATGGCTACACCTTC. Using reference TRBV30 and TRBJ1-2 for the parts outside the CDR3, the full variable domain is SQTIHQWPATLVQPVGSPLSLECTVEGTSNPNLYWYRQAAGRGLQLLFYSVGIGQISSEVPQNLSASRPQDRQFILSSKKLLLSDSGFYLCASTSRGSFWDGYTFGSGTRLTVV.

The chain joins TRBV6-5 to TRBJ2-1; 8 bases align to TRBD2. This CDR3 is 15 amino acids long. CDR1 and CDR2 from the germline V gene are MNHEY and SVGAGI. The junction had 10 bases not matched to a gene; V was cut back by 5 bases and J by 7 bases. Here the CDR3 reads CASSRQRGTRNEQFF. CDR3 in DNA: TGTGCCAGCAGTCGACAGCGGGGGACGAGGAATGAGCAGTTCTTC.